The 8 T cell receptor beta chains below were found in one sample sequenced in a study of shared clonotypes between healthy human individuals. Profiled with immunoSEQ multiplex PCR; TCRdb holds only in-frame clones, not every one. Among some 900,000 clones, approximately 80% were seen once, and the ten largest hold over 1.3%. The specimen sequenced was memory CD4+ T cells sorted from blood. Specified subset: CD45RA-negative fraction. The receptors were gathered from a man between 18 and 29 years old in good health.

The rearrangement links TRBV19 to TRBJ2-7; 12 bases match TRBD1. Trimming at V came to 7 bases and at J to 5 bases, leaving 12 bases not matched to a gene. Germline V gene lookup returns CDR1 LNHDA and CDR2 SQIVND (reference sequence). The CDR3 covers 16 residues. Here the CDR3 reads CASTLGGTGGNHEQYF. The DNA for the CDR3 is TGTGCCAGTACCCTTGGGGGGACAGGGGGCAACCACGAGCAGTACTTC. The complete variable domain, with remaining parts taken from reference TRBV19 and TRBJ2-7, reads DGGITQSPKYLFRKEGQNVTLSCEQNLNHDAMYWYRQDPGQGLRLIYYSQIVNDFQKGDIAEGYSVSREKKESFPLTVTSAQKNPTAFYLCASTLGGTGGNHEQYFGPGTRLTVT.

J is TRBJ2-7 and V is TRBV2; 9 bases line up with TRBD2. Germline V gives CDR1 SNHLY, CDR2 FYNNEI. This CDR3 is 15 amino acids long. V shed 6 bases and J 4 bases; nucleotides not matched to a gene: 10. CDR3: CASRPRASGMYEQYF. In DNA form, the CDR3 reads TGTGCCAGCAGGCCCAGGGCTAGCGGGATGTACGAGCAGTACTTC. The full variable domain, its missing parts supplied by reference TRBV2 and TRBJ2-7, is EPEVTQTPSHQVTQMGQEVILRCVPISNHLYFYWYRQILGQKVEFLVSFYNNEISEKSEIFDDQFSVERPDGSNFTLKIRSTKLEDSAMYFCASRPRASGMYEQYFGPGTRLTVT.

The table lists this clone with a few counts. The gene calls are TRBV10-1 and TRBJ2-7; 11 bases map to TRBD1. Trimming took 6 bases from V and 6 from J; bases not matched to a gene: 4. The CDR3 is 13 amino acids. Germline V gives CDR1 WNHNN, CDR2 SYGVQD (reference sequence). As DNA, the CDR3 is TGCGCCAGCAGCCGGGACAGGGGGTCCGAGCAGTACTTC. As protein: CASSRDRGSEQYF.

This clone was found a few times. The chain is built from TRBV9 and TRBJ2-3; 8 bases match TRBD2. The CDR3 has 18 amino acids. After removal of 4 bases from V and 3 bases from J, the junction contained 16 bases not matched to a gene. CDR1 is SGDLS, CDR2 YYNGEE, per germline. Written as DNA, the CDR3 is TGTGCCAGCAGCCCTGCAGCGGGAGTACGGTCCGGAACAGATACGCAGTATTTT. Translated: CASSPAAGVRSGTDTQYF.

The rearrangement joins TRBV5-6 to TRBJ1-2; D is uncertain. V was clipped by 4 bases and J by 4 bases, with 11 bases between them. The CDR3 runs to 13 residues. Germline CDR1 is SGHDT and CDR2 is YYEEEE. CDR3 nucleotides: TGTGCCAGCAGCATCGCTGGGATCTATGGCTACACCTTC. Residues: CASSIAGIYGYTF.

The chain uses TRBV10-3 and TRBJ2-2, with 8 nucleotides matching TRBD2. The junction had 7 bases not matched to a gene; V was cut back by 10 bases and J by 0 bases. The V gene's germline CDR1 is ENHRY and CDR2 SYGVKD. The CDR3 loop spans 15 amino acids. CDR3 protein: CATLVSGANTGELFF. Written as DNA, the CDR3 is TGTGCCACCCTTGTTAGCGGGGCGAACACCGGGGAGCTGTTTTTT.

The chain links TRBV2 to TRBJ2-2; 7 nucleotides line up with TRBD2. With 7 bases clipped from V and 0 bases from J, the junction kept 2 bases outside the gene matches. The CDR3 runs to 14 residues. Germline loops: CDR1 SNHLY, CDR2 FYNNEI. The CDR3: CASMLAANTGELFF. CDR3 nucleotides: TGTGCCAGCATGCTAGCGGCGAACACCGGGGAGCTGTTTTTT.

The J gene is TRBJ1-4, the V gene TRBV25-1; D is perhaps TRBD1 (6 bases). The CDR3 has 13 residues. From germline, CDR1 is MGHDK and CDR2 SYGVNS. V dropped 1 base and J dropped 6 bases, with 6 bases sitting between them. For the CDR3, the DNA is TGTGCCAGCAGTGAATCAGGGGATGAAAAACTGTTTTTT. The encoded protein is CASSESGDEKLFF.